This section outlines one T cell receptor (beta chain) sequence together with its context. No antigen is known for it. There are no base qualities to consult, and no much larger clone falls within one base. Using the deep immunoSEQ assay, TCR CDR3 regions were amplified from genomic DNA by multiplex PCR. For each cell subset, the extracted genomic DNA was distributed evenly across all wells of several immunoSEQ 96-well plates, and each plate served as one replicate. For sorted subsets, about 220 ng of genomic DNA, equivalent to some 30,000 T cell genomes, went into each replicate PCR. Purified libraries were measured with a Qubit 3.0 fluorometer, size-checked on a Bioanalyzer 2100, and measured again with the KAPA Library Quantification kit. Each immunoSEQ 96-well plate was sequenced on its own single-read 150-cycle Illumina NextSeq 550 flow cell. As for the authors' bioinformatics: Because only junctional sequences without quality scores were contained in the immunoSEQ output, filtering matching that applied to full-length reads could not be performed. Sequences were annotated with PyIR, a Python wrapper for IgBLAST v1.9, and V/J genes and CDR3 were assigned using IMGT germline references. Reads were removed for weak V/J assignments (E-value above 1e-6), missing CDR3, stop codons, out-of-frame junctions, or ambiguous translated residues. V3J clonotypes were defined by identical inferred V gene, J gene, and CDR3 amino acid sequence. The percentage overlap between two repertoires was calculated by dividing the number of shared unique clonotypes by the size of the smaller repertoire. Repertoire richness was assessed with RTK rarefaction, the Chao1 estimator, and Recon v2.1 estimates of unobserved clonotypes. Generation probabilities were computed with OLGA for all TCRbeta clonotypes obtained by the gDNA method from a handful of donors. In TCRdb, the immuneACCESS table is reduced to in-frame sequences with V and J assigned. These tables do not hold every clone; where another copy was compared, an unresolved V gene accounts for under half, and the others remain unexplained. The V and J calls and clone size were taken over from that table, and D and trimming were inferred from the DNA. For this sample the table gives about 580,000 clones, of which roughly 98% were detected only once. The ten largest clones capture approximately 0.33% of the sample.

The entry originates in a study of shared clonotypes between healthy human individuals (dated by TCRdb to the early 2020s). Describing the broader study: The cohort included a few men and two women between 18 and 49 years of age. Leukapheresis yielded between about 0.9 and 9 billion PBMCs per donor. To estimate repertoire size and how much clonotypes are shared between individuals, the study performed deep sequencing of blood TCR repertoires from about five healthy adults. Per donor, three plates each were used for CD4 naive and CD4 memory, two for CD8 naive, and one for CD8 memory. Different laboratories and diverse techniques were used to prepare libraries and sequence TCR repertoires, to increase sequencing depth and limit assay-specific biases. Points the paper makes about the study in general: About 5% of naive CD4, around 3.5% of naive CD8, approximately 2.2% of memory CD4, and 0.4% of memory CD8 clonotypes were shared across several donors. Compared with non-shared clonotypes, clonotypes shared by all four sorted-subset donors had higher generation probabilities. Sampling was restricted to blood, and TCR repertoires in tissue are likely to differ from TCR repertoires in blood. Because the study included a small number of donors, the genetic and exposure-history diversity represented was limited. Estimated clonotype richness was generally larger for naive than for memory subsets. Incomplete sequencing was indicated by rarefaction of sorted-subset datasets, despite the large sequencing depth. Pairwise subsampling indicated that sequencing depth was expected to affect the degree of clonotype sharing among donors.

CDR1 and CDR2 (SGHAT, FQNNGV) derive from the germline V gene. Including cysteine and phenylalanine, the CDR3 has 15 amino acids. The entry retains the CDR3 DNA only, 45 bases that are in frame from base 1. Trimming removed 4 bases from V and 3 bases from J, leaving 13 bases between the germline ends. CD8 naive samples were CD45RO-negative cells positively selected for CCR7, giving a CD45RA+CCR7+ population that excluded TemRA cells. Healthy HIV-negative adults with no recently reported acute infections or vaccinations were included as donors. Only Caucasian adults living in Nashville, Tennessee, USA were represented among the donors. After blood collection by leukapheresis, PBMCs were isolated using Ficoll-Histopaque density gradient centrifugation and then cryopreserved in the vapor phase of liquid nitrogen. Analytical flow cytometry was used to check the purity and quantity of each magnetically sorted T cell population. Genomic DNA was isolated from every sorted fraction and measured by UV absorbance on a Nanodrop 2000c.

The sequenced sample was naive CD8+ T cells sorted from blood. The sample's cell subset or site, from its label and the paper: CD45RA+CCR7+. The sequence was collected from a man aged 25 to 40 in good health. The chain employs TRBV11-2 and TRBJ2-1, and possibly TRBD2, on 5 matching bases. The DNA sequence is as follows: TGTGCCAGCAGCTCAGTGGAGCGGTACTACAATGAGCAGTTCTTC. Its protein reads: CASSSVERYYNEQFF.